The entry that follows covers one TCR beta chain sequence. Sequencing was performed with immunoSEQ multiplex PCR; in TCRdb, only in-frame clones are kept and a portion is missing. The sample includes tens of thousands of clones, nearly 90% seen only once; the top ten take 3.5% to 5%. The sample is drawn from a study of blood T cell repertoires in COVID-19. The source of this sequence is a woman older than 75 with active or convalescent COVID-19. The sample consisted of peripheral blood.

DNA of the CDR3: TGTGCCTGGAGTGTACTGGCGGGGACCTATGGCTACACCTTC. Protein sequence: CAWSVLAGTYGYTF. This chain links TRBV30 with TRBJ1-2; tentative D call: TRBD1 (5 bases). Trimming pared 0 bases from V and 4 bases from J, leaving 12 bases between. The CDR3 covers 14 residues. Germline values: CDR1 GTSNPN, CDR2 SVGIG (reference sequence).